A selection of T cell receptor beta chains follows, all from one sample in a study of long-term antiretroviral therapy in people with HIV. Profiling relied on immunoSEQ multiplex PCR, and the TCRdb table lists in-frame clones only, not all of them. The sample consists of 25,000 to 35,000 clones, around 93% of them appearing once. The specimen comprised unsorted PBMCs, sampled more than 7.1 years after starting antiretroviral therapy. Receptor source: a man aged 50 to 60 with HIV. Each CDR3 is given with its conserved first and last residue.

v_call	j_call	cdr3_aa
TRBV6-5	TRBJ2-4	CASSQGRENIQYF
TRBV6-6	TRBJ2-3	CASSRRPRGRTDTQYF
TRBV10-3	TRBJ2-1	CAITPSGGAYNEQFF
TRBV5-6	TRBJ2-3	CASSLTSGGAGGDTQYF
TRBV9	TRBJ1-1	CASSVAVTGKAEAFF
TRBV2	TRBJ2-3	CASSRTSGGAIDTQYF
TRBV4-3	TRBJ2-7	CASSHGRGPAYEQYF
TRBV5-1	TRBJ2-2	CASNHGGAGELFF
TRBV15	TRBJ1-2	CATSRGLNYGYTF
TRBV30	TRBJ1-2	CAWSVGTGDGYTF
TRBV11-1	TRBJ2-7	CASSRLDYEQYF
TRBV19	TRBJ2-1	CASSRRTGGDLYNEQFF
TRBV30	TRBJ1-6	CAWSIDRERSPLHF
TRBV5-1	TRBJ1-1	CASSLDRGNTEAFF
TRBV4-3	TRBJ2-7	CASSLAPGDYEQYF
TRBV9	TRBJ1-3	CASSPGRVSGNTIYF
TRBV2	TRBJ2-2	CASSESTPGELFF
TRBV7-3	TRBJ2-2	CASSLAGYTGELFF
TRBV4-1	TRBJ2-1	CASSQDGSSAGGLDEQFF
TRBV7-8	TRBJ1-4	CASSLGLGPRNEKLFF
TRBV20-1	TRBJ1-2	CSAIDRVGYTF
TRBV11-3	TRBJ2-7	CASSSQEGDEQYF
TRBV18	TRBJ2-3	CASSTGSADTQYF
TRBV4-3	TRBJ2-7	CASSPWTGYEQYF
TRBV9	TRBJ2-2	CASSSGRGNTGELFF
TRBV5-4	TRBJ2-3	CASSGRSGIGTDTQYF
TRBV7-8	TRBJ2-6	CASSFGQAYSGANVLTF
TRBV5-1	TRBJ1-2	CASSSRTGYGYTF
TRBV10-3	TRBJ1-2	CAVGGTEDYGYTF
TRBV13	TRBJ2-7	CASSKGTSEQYF
TRBV2	TRBJ2-7	CASKLGTSGTSYEQYF
TRBV9	TRBJ2-3	CASSVGGSTDTQYF
TRBV5-1	TRBJ2-4	CASSWVAGGRDIQYF
TRBV5-1	TRBJ1-4	CASSAGTVTTNEKLFF
TRBV30	TRBJ1-6	CAWTGGAGGNSPLHF
TRBV11-2	TRBJ2-7	CASSPVRGYEQYF
TRBV11-2	TRBJ2-1	CASSIQRGSYNEQFF
TRBV5-1	TRBJ2-3	CASSTGRDTQYF
TRBV6-1	TRBJ1-1	CATRTGNTEAFF
TRBV27	TRBJ1-1	CASGRQGITEAFF